This record covers a single T cell receptor (beta chain). Original data processing: Amplified reference gene primers provided the basis for estimating nucleated cell counts. The table came from immunoSEQ multiplex PCR; TCRdb's copy has only in-frame clones and leaves some out. That table gives V, J and clone size, and the DNA gave D and trimming. Among 20,000 to 25,000 clones listed, around three quarters were seen once. Germline V CDR1 and CDR2: MGHDK, SYGVNS. Trimming took 4 bases from V and 6 from J; bases not matched to a gene: 9. This CDR3 is 15 amino acids long. The source of the sample is a study of blood T cell repertoires in COVID-19. Study information: The United States, Italy and Spain were the sources of the acute and convalescent COVID-19 samples. Sample material is recorded as cDNA or gDNA derived from T cells, B-cell-depleted T cells, or PBMCs.

The clonotype originates from a man in his 60s with active COVID-19. The chain employs TRBV25-1 and TRBJ1-1, with 9 bases aligning to TRBD1. Material: peripheral blood. Here the CDR3 DNA reads TGTGCCAGCAGTGCGATAACAGGGGGCCGGGCTGAAGCTTTCTTT. This sequence encodes CASSAITGGRAEAFF.